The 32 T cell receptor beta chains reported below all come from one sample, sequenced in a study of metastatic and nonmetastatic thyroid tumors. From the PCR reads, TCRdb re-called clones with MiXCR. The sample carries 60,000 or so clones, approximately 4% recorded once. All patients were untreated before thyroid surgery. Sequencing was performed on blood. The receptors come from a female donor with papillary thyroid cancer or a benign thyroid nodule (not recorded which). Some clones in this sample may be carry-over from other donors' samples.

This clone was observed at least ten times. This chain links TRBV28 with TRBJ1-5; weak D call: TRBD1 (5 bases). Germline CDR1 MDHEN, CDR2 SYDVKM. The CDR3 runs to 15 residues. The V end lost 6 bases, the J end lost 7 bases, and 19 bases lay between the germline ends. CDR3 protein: CASRPGTVPRQPQHF. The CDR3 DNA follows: TGTGCCAGCAGACCCGGGACCGTCCCCAGGCAGCCCCAGCATTTT.

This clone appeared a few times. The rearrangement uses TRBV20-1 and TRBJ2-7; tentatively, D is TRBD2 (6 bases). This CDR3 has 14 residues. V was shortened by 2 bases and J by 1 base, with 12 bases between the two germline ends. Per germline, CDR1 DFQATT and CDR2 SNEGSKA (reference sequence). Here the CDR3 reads CSARSPRESYEQYF. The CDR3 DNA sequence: TGCAGTGCTAGATCCCCCCGGGAGTCCTACGAGCAGTACTTC.

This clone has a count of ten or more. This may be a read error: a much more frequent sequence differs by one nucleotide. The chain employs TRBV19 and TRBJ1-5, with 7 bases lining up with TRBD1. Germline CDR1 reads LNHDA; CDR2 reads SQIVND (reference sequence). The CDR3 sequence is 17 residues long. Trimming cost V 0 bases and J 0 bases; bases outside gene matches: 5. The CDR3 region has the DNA TGTGCCAGTAGTATAGATCGGGGACAGTCTAGCAATCAGCCCCAGCATTTT. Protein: CASSIDRGQSSNQPQHF.

The CDR3 sequence is CASSWTASSYEQYF. The CDR3 DNA is TGTGCCAGCTCATGGACAGCTTCCTCCTACGAGCAGTACTTC. The rearrangement uses TRBV18 and TRBJ2-7; possibly TRBD1 for D (6 bases). The CDR3 is 14 residues long. Per germline, CDR1 KGHSH and CDR2 LQKENI. The V end lost 5 bases, the J end lost 0 bases, and 11 bases lay between the germline ends.

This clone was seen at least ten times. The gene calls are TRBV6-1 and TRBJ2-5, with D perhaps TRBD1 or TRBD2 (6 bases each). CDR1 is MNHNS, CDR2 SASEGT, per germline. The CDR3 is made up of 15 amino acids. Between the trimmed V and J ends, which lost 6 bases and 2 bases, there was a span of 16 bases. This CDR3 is CASSQQGGLQETQYF. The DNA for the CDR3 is TGTGCCAGCAGCCAACAGGGTGGACTACAAGAGACCCAGTACTTC.

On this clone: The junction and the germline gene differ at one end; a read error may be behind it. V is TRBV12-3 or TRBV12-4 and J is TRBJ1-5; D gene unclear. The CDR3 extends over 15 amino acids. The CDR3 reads CVSSFRHSVNQPQHF. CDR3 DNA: TGTGTCAGCAGTTTTAGGCACTCGGTCAATCAGCCCCAGCATTTT.

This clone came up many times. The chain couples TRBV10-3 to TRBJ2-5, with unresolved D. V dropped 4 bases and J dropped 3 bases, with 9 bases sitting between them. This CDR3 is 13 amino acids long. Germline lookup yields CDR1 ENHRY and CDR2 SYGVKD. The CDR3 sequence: CAISAQLKETQYF. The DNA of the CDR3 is TGTGCCATCAGTGCACAGCTTAAAGAGACCCAGTACTTC.

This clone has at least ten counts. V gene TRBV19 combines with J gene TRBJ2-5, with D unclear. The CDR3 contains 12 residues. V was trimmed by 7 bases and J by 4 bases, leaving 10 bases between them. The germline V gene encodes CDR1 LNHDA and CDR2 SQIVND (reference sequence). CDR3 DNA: TGTGCCAGTAAAGGGCAGAGAGAGACCCAGTACTTC. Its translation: CASKGQRETQYF.

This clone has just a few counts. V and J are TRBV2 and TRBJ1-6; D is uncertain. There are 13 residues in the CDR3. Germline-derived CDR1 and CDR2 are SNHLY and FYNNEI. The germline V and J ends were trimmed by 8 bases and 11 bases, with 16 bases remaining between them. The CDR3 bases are TGTGCCAGCCATCAGGAACCGGACCCACCCCTCCACTTT. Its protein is CASHQEPDPPLHF.

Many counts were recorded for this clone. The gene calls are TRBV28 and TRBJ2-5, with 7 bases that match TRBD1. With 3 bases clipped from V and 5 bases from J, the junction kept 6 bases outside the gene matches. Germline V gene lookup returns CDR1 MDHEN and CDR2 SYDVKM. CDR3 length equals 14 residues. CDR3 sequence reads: CASSLTGPEETQYF. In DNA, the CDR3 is TGTGCCAGCAGTTTGACAGGGCCGGAGGAGACCCAGTACTTC.

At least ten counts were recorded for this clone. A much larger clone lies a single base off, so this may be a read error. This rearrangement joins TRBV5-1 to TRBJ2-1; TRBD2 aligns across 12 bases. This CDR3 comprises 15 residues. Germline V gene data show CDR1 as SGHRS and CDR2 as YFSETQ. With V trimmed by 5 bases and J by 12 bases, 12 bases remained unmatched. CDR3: CASRPTSGGQMAQFF. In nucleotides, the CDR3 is TGCGCCAGCAGACCGACTAGCGGGGGCCAAATGGCGCAGTTCTTC. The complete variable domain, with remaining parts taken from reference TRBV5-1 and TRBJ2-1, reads KAGVTQTPRYLIKTRGQQVTLSCSPISGHRSVSWYQQTPGQGLQFLFEYFSETQRNKGNFPGRFSGRQFSNSRSEMNVSTLELGDSALYLCASRPTSGGQMAQFFGPGTRLTVL.

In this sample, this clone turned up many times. The chain's CDR3 is CASSERGYSNQPQHF. The DNA of the CDR3 is TGTGCCAGCAGTGAACGTGGTTATAGCAATCAGCCCCAGCATTTT. The chain is built from TRBV6-1 and TRBJ1-5; D is unresolved. The CDR3 is 15 amino acids. V was trimmed by 2 bases and J by 0 bases, leaving 8 bases between them. Germline CDR1 reads MNHNS; CDR2 reads SASEGT.

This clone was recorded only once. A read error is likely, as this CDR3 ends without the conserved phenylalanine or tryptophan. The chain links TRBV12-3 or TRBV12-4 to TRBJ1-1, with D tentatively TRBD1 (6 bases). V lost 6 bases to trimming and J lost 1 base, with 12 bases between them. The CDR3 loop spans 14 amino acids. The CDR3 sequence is CASSIWGQNTEAFI. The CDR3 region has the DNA TGTGCCAGCAGCATATGGGGACAGAACACTGAAGCTTTCATT.

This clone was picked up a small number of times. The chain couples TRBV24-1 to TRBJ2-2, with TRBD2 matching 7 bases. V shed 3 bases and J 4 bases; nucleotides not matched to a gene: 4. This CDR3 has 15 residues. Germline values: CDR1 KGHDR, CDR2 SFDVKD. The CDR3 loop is CATSDKTGGTGELFF. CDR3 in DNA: TGTGCCACCAGTGATAAGACGGGGGGCACCGGGGAGCTGTTTTTT.

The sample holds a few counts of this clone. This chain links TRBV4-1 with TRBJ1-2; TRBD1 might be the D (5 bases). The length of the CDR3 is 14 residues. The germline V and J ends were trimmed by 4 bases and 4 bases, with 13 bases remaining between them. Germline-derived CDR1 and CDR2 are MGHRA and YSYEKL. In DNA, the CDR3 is TGCGCCAGCAGCCCCATTGGGGCAATCTATGGCTACACCTTC. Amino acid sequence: CASSPIGAIYGYTF.

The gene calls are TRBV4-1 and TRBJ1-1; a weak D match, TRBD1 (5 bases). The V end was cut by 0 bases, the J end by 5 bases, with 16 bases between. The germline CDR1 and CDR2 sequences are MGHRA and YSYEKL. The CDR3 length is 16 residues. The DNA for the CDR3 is TGCGCCAGCAGCCAAGATTTTCTACGGGGCGGTACTGAAGCTTTCTTT. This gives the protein CASSQDFLRGGTEAFF.

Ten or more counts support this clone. CDR3: CASSFQGVPYEQYF. CDR3 nucleotides: TGTGCCAGCAGTTTCCAGGGAGTTCCCTACGAGCAGTACTTC. The chain recombines TRBV12-3 or TRBV12-4 with TRBJ2-7; D is possibly TRBD1 or TRBD2 (5 bases each). Trimming took off 3 bases at V and 2 bases at J, with 11 bases between the two ends. There are 14 residues in the CDR3.

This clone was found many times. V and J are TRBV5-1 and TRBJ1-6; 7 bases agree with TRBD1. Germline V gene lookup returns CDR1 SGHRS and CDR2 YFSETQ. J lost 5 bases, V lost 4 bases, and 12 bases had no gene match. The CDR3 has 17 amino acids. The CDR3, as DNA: TGCGCCAGCAGCCGTTGGGGTACAGGGGAGAATAATTCACCCCTCCACTTT. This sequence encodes CASSRWGTGENNSPLHF.

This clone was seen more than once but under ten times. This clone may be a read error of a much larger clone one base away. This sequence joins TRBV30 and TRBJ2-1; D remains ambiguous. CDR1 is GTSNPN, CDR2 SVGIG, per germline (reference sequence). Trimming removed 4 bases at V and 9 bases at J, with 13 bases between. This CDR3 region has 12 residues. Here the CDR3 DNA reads TGTGCCTGGACCATGGGTGGGATTGAGCAGTTCTTC. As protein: CAWTMGGIEQFF.

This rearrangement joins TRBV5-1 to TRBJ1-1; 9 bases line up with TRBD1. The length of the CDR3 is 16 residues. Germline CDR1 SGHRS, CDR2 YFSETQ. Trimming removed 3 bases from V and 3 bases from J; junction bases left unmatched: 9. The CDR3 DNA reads TGCGCCAGCAGCTCTCTGACAGGGGGGCAGGACACTGAAGCTTTCTTT. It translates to CASSSLTGGQDTEAFF. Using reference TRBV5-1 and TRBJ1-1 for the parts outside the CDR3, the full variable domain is KAGVTQTPRYLIKTRGQQVTLSCSPISGHRSVSWYQQTPGQGLQFLFEYFSETQRNKGNFPGRFSGRQFSNSRSEMNVSTLELGDSALYLCASSSLTGGQDTEAFFGQGTRLTVV.

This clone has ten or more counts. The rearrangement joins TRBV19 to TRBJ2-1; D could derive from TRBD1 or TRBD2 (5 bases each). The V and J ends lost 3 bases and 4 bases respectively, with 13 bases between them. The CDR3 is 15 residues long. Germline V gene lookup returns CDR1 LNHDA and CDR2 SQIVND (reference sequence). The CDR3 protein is CASSIFPEGYNEQFF. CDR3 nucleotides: TGTGCCAGTAGTATTTTCCCCGAGGGGTACAATGAGCAGTTCTTC.

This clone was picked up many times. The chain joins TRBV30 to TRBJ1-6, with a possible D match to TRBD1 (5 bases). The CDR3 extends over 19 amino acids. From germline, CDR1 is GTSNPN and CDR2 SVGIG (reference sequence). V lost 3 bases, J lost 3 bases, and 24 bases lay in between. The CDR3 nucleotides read TGTGCCTGGAGGGCAGGGCTTATTACACCGTCACACTATAATTCACCCCTCCACTTT. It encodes CAWRAGLITPSHYNSPLHF.

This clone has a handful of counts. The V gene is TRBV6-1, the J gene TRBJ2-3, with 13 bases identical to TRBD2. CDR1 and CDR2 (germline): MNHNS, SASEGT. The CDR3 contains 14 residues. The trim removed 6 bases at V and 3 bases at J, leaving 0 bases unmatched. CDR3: CASRTSGRTDTQYF. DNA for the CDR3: TGTGCCAGCAGGACTAGCGGGAGGACAGATACGCAGTATTTT.

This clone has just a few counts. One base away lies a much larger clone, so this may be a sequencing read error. The CDR3, as DNA: TGCAGTGCTAATGGGCAGGCGGATACCCAGTACTTC. Protein product: CSANGQADTQYF. The chain carries TRBV20-1 and TRBJ2-5; D is undetermined. This CDR3 is built from 12 residues. V lost 4 bases and J lost 8, with 14 bases in between. Germline values: CDR1 DFQATT, CDR2 SNEGSKA (reference sequence).

The CDR3 here is CSVRTGEFDEKLFF. The DNA of the CDR3 is TGCAGCGTCAGGACAGGGGAGTTTGATGAAAAACTGTTTTTT. The V call is TRBV29-1, the J call TRBJ1-4; 9 bases fit TRBD1. With V trimmed by 6 bases and J by 6 bases, 8 bases remained unmatched. Per germline, CDR1 SQVTM and CDR2 ANQGSEA. This CDR3 is built from 14 residues.

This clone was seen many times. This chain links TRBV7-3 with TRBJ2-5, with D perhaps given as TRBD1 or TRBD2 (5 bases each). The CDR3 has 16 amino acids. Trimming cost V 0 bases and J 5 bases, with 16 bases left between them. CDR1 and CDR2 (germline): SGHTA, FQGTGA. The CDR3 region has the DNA TGTGCCAGCAGCTTAACAAGGGACGTGGGTGGGGAGACCCAGTACTTC. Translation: CASSLTRDVGGETQYF.

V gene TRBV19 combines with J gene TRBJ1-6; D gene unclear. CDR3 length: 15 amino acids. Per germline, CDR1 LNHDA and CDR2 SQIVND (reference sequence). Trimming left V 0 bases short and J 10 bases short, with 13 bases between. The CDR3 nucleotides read TGTGCCAGTAGTATAGAAGCAGGTTCGAAATCACCCCTCCACTTT. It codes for CASSIEAGSKSPLHF. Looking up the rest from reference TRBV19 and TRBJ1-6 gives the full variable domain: DGGITQSPKYLFRKEGQNVTLSCEQNLNHDAMYWYRQDPGQGLRLIYYSQIVNDFQKGDIAEGYSVSREKKESFPLTVTSAQKNPTAFYLCASSIEAGSKSPLHFGNGTRLTVT.

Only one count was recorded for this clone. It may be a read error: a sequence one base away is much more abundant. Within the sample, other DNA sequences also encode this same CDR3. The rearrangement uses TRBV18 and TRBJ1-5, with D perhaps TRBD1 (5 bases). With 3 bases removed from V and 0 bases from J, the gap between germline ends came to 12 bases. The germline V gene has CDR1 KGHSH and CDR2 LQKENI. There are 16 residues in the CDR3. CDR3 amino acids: CASSPTGVYSNQPQHF. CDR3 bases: TGTGCCAGCTCACCGACGGGGGTATATAGCAATCAGCCCCAGCATTTT.

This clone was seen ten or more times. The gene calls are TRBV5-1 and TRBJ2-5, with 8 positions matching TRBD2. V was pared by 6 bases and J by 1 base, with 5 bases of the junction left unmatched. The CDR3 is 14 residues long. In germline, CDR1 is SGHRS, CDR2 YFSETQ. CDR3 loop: CASNSGNPQETQYF. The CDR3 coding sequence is TGCGCCAGCAATAGCGGGAACCCCCAAGAGACCCAGTACTTC.

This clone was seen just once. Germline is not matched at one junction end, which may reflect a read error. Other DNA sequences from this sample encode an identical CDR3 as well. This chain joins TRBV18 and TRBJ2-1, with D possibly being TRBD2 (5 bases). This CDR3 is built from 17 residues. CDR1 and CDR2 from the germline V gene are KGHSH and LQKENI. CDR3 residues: CASSPPPGGLSYNEQFF. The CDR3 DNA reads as TGTGCCAGCTCACCACCCCCAGGCGGGCTGTCCTACAATGAGCAGTTTTTC.

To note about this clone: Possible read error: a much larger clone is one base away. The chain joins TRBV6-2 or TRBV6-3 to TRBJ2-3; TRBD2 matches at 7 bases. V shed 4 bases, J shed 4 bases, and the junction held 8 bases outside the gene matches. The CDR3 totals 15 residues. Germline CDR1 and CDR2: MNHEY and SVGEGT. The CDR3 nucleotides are TGTGCCAGCAGTTGGACTAGTGGGGGGGCAGATACGCAGTATTTT. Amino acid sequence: CASSWTSGGADTQYF.

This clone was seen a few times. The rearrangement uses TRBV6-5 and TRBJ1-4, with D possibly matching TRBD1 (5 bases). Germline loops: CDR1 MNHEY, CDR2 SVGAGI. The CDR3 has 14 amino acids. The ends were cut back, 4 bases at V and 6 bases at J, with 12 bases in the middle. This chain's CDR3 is CASSLQGRDEKLFF. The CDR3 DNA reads TGTGCCAGCAGTTTGCAGGGACGGGATGAAAAACTGTTTTTT.